Following are 31 T cell receptor beta chains from one sample sequenced in a study of blood T cells in healthy people across ages. Then a second PCR, running about 6 to 11 cycles, was carried out with a sample-barcoded 5' primer and a J-beta primer mix. TCRdb re-analysed the 5' RACE reads in MiXCR, keeping a single row per CDR3 protein. Of about 1.8 million distinct CDR3 sequences in the sample, around 48% were seen once. Material: blood. The receptors were sampled from a woman aged 40 to 50 in good health.

This clonotype has a handful of counts. The chain couples TRBV20-1 to TRBJ1-2, with 8 bases identical to TRBD1. This CDR3 is built from 12 residues. Looked up from germline, CDR1 is DFQATT and CDR2 is SNEGSKA (reference sequence). V lost 6 bases to trimming and J lost 8 bases; unmatched junction nucleotides: 8. In nucleotides, the CDR3 is TGCAGTGCCAGCTCAGGGGGCGGGGGCTACACCTTC. It yields the protein CSASSGGGGYTF.

Written as DNA, the CDR3 is TGTGCCAGCAGCTTGGGTCCCATAGCGGGGGGGCATGGCACAGATACGCAGTATTTT. Translation: CASSLGPIAGGHGTDTQYF. The chain has TRBV5-6 and TRBJ2-3; 11 bases match TRBD2. The CDR3 length is 19 residues. Germline-derived CDR1 and CDR2 are SGHDT and YYEEEE. With 0 bases clipped from V and 1 base from J, the junction kept 10 bases outside the gene matches.

This clonotype was seen a few times. V gene TRBV20-1 combines with J gene TRBJ2-3; 12 positions agree with TRBD2. Per the germline V gene, CDR1 is DFQATT and CDR2 is SNEGSKA (reference sequence). The CDR3 spans 15 residues. V lost 6 bases and J lost 5; bases outside the gene matches: 9. The CDR3: CSAYGLAGSGDTQYF. The CDR3 DNA reads TGCAGTGCGTACGGACTAGCGGGGAGCGGAGATACGCAGTATTTT.

The chain recombines TRBV6-5 with TRBJ2-7; 8 nucleotides agree with TRBD2. In germline, CDR1 is MNHEY, CDR2 SVGAGI. With 4 bases clipped from V and 1 base from J, the junction kept 6 bases outside the gene matches. The CDR3 loop spans 15 amino acids. The DNA of the CDR3 is TGTGCCAGCAGTTCCGGGGGACTAGGTTCCTACGAGCAGTACTTC. Encoded protein: CASSSGGLGSYEQYF.

The chain is built from TRBV28 and TRBJ1-5; no clear D. The CDR3 spans 12 residues. Deletions cut 4 bases from V and 6 bases from J, with 7 bases between. Germline loops: CDR1 MDHEN, CDR2 SYDVKM. The CDR3 spells CASSSGSQPQHF. The CDR3 bases are TGTGCCAGCAGTTCGGGTTCTCAGCCCCAGCATTTT.

The chain employs TRBV7-9 and TRBJ2-5; TRBD2 aligns across 8 bases. Losses at the gene ends were 2 bases for V and 4 bases for J; bases not matched to a gene: 9. Germline V gene data show CDR1 as SEHNR and CDR2 as FQNEAQ (reference sequence). The CDR3 totals 16 residues. CDR3 residues: CASSLQIGGALETQYF. DNA of the CDR3: TGTGCCAGCAGCTTACAGATCGGGGGGGCTTTAGAGACCCAGTACTTC.

Worth noting for this clonotype: One end of the junction does not line up with germline, which may come from a read error. The genes are TRBV7-7 and TRBJ2-1; unclear D gene. The CDR3 runs to 14 residues. Looked up from germline, CDR1 is SSHAT and CDR2 is FNYEAQ (reference sequence). CDR3 bases: TGTGCTAGCAGCCCTAATGGGCCCTACAATGAGCAGTTCTTC. Translated, it gives CASSPNGPYNEQFF.

This sequence joins TRBV13 and TRBJ2-1; D not certain. The CDR3 contains 14 residues. Germline CDR1 and CDR2: PRHDT and FYEKMQ (reference sequence). Deletions cut 2 bases from V and 8 bases from J, with 13 bases between. The CDR3 protein is CASSLFSGRDEQFF. Here the CDR3 DNA reads TGTGCCAGCAGCTTATTTTCAGGTAGGGATGAGCAGTTCTTC.

The table lists this clonotype with a few counts. V gene TRBV6-5 combines with J gene TRBJ2-4; D remains unclear. Trimming pared 5 bases from V and 0 bases from J, leaving 11 bases between. The CDR3 runs to 15 residues. Per the germline V gene, CDR1 is MNHEY and CDR2 is SVGAGI. CDR3 residues: CASSRRQLAKNIQYF. The DNA for the CDR3 is TGTGCCAGCAGTAGGCGGCAGCTAGCCAAAAACATTCAGTACTTC.

The CDR3 spells CSARLAESGGTQYF. CDR3 DNA sequence: TGCAGTGCTAGATTGGCCGAGAGTGGGGGGACGCAGTATTTT. V usage is TRBV20-1 and J usage is TRBJ2-3, with D possibly matching TRBD2 (6 bases). Trimming removed 2 bases at V and 9 bases at J, with 18 bases between. Germline-derived CDR1 and CDR2 are DFQATT and SNEGSKA (reference sequence). The CDR3 totals 14 residues.

The chain recombines TRBV18 with TRBJ2-5; 7 bases map to TRBD2. CDR3 length: 15 amino acids. Looked up from germline, CDR1 is KGHSH and CDR2 is LQKENI. V lost 1 base and J lost 5; bases outside the gene matches: 7. CDR3 DNA sequence: TGTGCCAGCTCACCACGGAAAATAGCGGGTGAGACCCAGTACTTC. This codes for CASSPRKIAGETQYF.

This chain connects TRBV20-1 to TRBJ2-1; TRBD1 matches 9 bases. The length of the CDR3 is 14 residues. Trimming removed 4 bases from V and 4 bases from J; junction bases left unmatched: 5. The germline V gene encodes CDR1 DFQATT and CDR2 SNEGSKA (reference sequence). CDR3 sequence reads: CSAKTGGRYNEQFF. The CDR3 nucleotides are TGCAGTGCTAAGACAGGGGGTCGGTACAATGAGCAGTTCTTC.

This clonotype was counted only a few times. The rearrangement uses TRBV20-1 and TRBJ2-3, with 10 bases matching TRBD2. Germline V gives CDR1 DFQATT, CDR2 SNEGSKA (reference sequence). V lost 0 bases and J lost 3; bases outside the gene matches: 9. The CDR3 has 17 residues. CDR3 amino acids: CSARDVSSGGSTDTQYF. The CDR3, as DNA: TGCAGTGCTAGAGATGTCTCTAGCGGGGGTAGTACAGATACGCAGTATTTT.

V and J are TRBV13 and TRBJ2-7; 9 nucleotides align to TRBD1. There are 15 residues in the CDR3. Unmatched junction bases numbered 8, after V lost 5 bases and J lost 3 bases. Germline assignment: CDR1 PRHDT and CDR2 FYEKMQ (reference sequence). CDR3 bases: TGTGCCAGCAGCACAAACAGGGGGCGCGACTACGAGCAGTACTTC. Translating it yields CASSTNRGRDYEQYF.

The rearrangement links TRBV24-1 to TRBJ1-2, with TRBD1 matching over 7 bases. The V gene's germline CDR1 is KGHDR and CDR2 SFDVKD. The CDR3 runs to 14 residues. V was pared by 7 bases and J by 5 bases, with 9 bases of the junction left unmatched. CDR3 protein: CATRETGQRYGYTF. The DNA for the CDR3 is TGTGCCACCAGGGAAACGGGACAGCGATATGGCTACACCTTC.

This clonotype occurred many times. The chain recombines TRBV7-2 with TRBJ2-3; TRBD2 aligns across 10 bases. Germline V gives CDR1 SGHTA, CDR2 FQGNSA. The CDR3 loop spans 15 amino acids. Trimming cost V 4 bases and J 4 bases; bases outside gene matches: 5. CDR3 coding DNA: TGTGCCAGCAGCTCCTCTAGCGGGGGCGCAGATACGCAGTATTTT. Translating gives CASSSSSGGADTQYF.

V gene TRBV7-9 combines with J gene TRBJ2-1; 7 positions agree with TRBD1. Looked up from germline, CDR1 is SEHNR and CDR2 is FQNEAQ (reference sequence). The CDR3 is made up of 14 amino acids. J gave up 4 bases and V 6 bases, and 6 bases lay outside the gene matches. DNA for the CDR3: TGTGCCAGCAGGGCCGGGACAGAATACAATGAGCAGTTCTTC. Protein: CASRAGTEYNEQFF. Full variable domain (rest looked up from reference TRBV7-9 and TRBJ2-1): DTGVSQNPRHKITKRGQNVTFRCDPISEHNRLYWYRQTLGQGPEFLTYFQNEAQLEKSRLLSDRFSAERPKGSFSTLEIQRTEQGDSAMYLCASRAGTEYNEQFFGPGTRLTVL.

This clonotype turned up a few times. The CDR3 nucleotides read TGTGCCAGCAGCCCAAACAGAGCGACCACAGATACGCAGTATTTT. This codes for CASSPNRATTDTQYF. This chain links TRBV7-2 with TRBJ2-3; D is ambiguous. This CDR3 has 15 amino acids. Trimming took off 5 bases at V and 2 bases at J, with 14 bases between the two ends. CDR1 and CDR2 (germline): SGHTA, FQGNSA.

The rearrangement joins TRBV4-1 to TRBJ2-7; D remains ambiguous. Germline loops: CDR1 MGHRA, CDR2 YSYEKL. The V and J ends lost 5 bases and 4 bases respectively, with 15 bases between them. The CDR3 is 14 amino acids. The CDR3 nucleotides read TGCGCCAGCAGCACCAGAGGAGTCTTTTACGAGCAGTACTTC. Amino acid sequence: CASSTRGVFYEQYF.

This clonotype occurred a few times. The J gene is TRBJ1-6, the V gene TRBV7-2; no firm D call. V gave up 5 bases and J gave up 9 bases, with 14 bases separating them. Per the germline V gene, CDR1 is SGHTA and CDR2 is FQGNSA. The length of the CDR3 is 14 residues. The CDR3 DNA follows: TGTGCCAGCAGCCCCCGCACACTCTCTTCACCCCTCCACTTT. Translating gives CASSPRTLSSPLHF. Supplemented by reference TRBV7-2 and TRBJ1-6, the full variable domain reads GAGVSQSPSNKVTEKGKDVELRCDPISGHTALYWYRQSLGQGLEFLIYFQGNSAPDKSGLPSDRFSAERTGGSVSTLTIQRTQQEDSAVYLCASSPRTLSSPLHFGNGTRLTVT.

At least ten counts were recorded for this clonotype. The chain employs TRBV29-1 and TRBJ2-7; possibly TRBD2 for D (5 bases). Germline assignment: CDR1 SQVTM and CDR2 ANQGSEA. This CDR3 is 11 amino acids long. The germline V and J ends were trimmed by 4 bases and 4 bases, with 8 bases remaining between them. In DNA form, the CDR3 reads TGCAGCGTTGTTGAGGGATACGAGCAGTACTTC. Translation gives CSVVEGYEQYF.

The CDR3 bases are TGTGCCAGCAGTACCTCAGGGGCCCAGGGAGAGACCCAGTACTTC. Translated: CASSTSGAQGETQYF. The chain carries TRBV12-3 or TRBV12-4 and TRBJ2-7; D might be TRBD1 (6 bases). The assigned J gene may be wrong: the sequence end matches TRBJ2-5 better. CDR3 length equals 15 residues.

This sequence joins TRBV6-1 and TRBJ2-7; D is perhaps TRBD2 (5 bases). CDR1 and CDR2 (germline): MNHNS, SASEGT. Deletions cut 7 bases from V and 7 bases from J, with 32 bases between. The CDR3 has 18 amino acids. CDR3 sequence reads: CASTYFPDYARSRGEQYF. Written as DNA, the CDR3 is TGTGCCAGCACCTATTTTCCCGATTACGCCAGGTCACGGGGAGAGCAGTACTTC.

This clonotype came up a few times. In DNA, the CDR3 is TGCGCCAGCAGCCGCGCCCCCACAGATACGCAGTATTTT. It yields the protein CASSRAPTDTQYF. V gene TRBV5-1 combines with J gene TRBJ2-3; D call uncertain. Germline-derived CDR1 and CDR2 are SGHRS and YFSETQ. The V end lost 4 bases, the J end lost 2 bases, and 8 bases lay between the germline ends. This CDR3 region has 13 residues.

The chain has TRBV27 and TRBJ2-7; 12 bases fit TRBD2. Per germline, CDR1 MNHEY and CDR2 SMNVEV (reference sequence). This CDR3 is 15 amino acids long. V lost 5 bases, J lost 7 bases, and 9 bases stayed unmatched. The DNA of the CDR3 is TGTGCCAGCAGTCCCCGACTAGCGGGGGTGAGGGAGCAGTACTTC. As protein: CASSPRLAGVREQYF.

This clonotype has more than one count but fewer than ten. This chain uses TRBV4-1 with TRBJ2-1; 7 nucleotides agree with TRBD1. Germline values: CDR1 MGHRA, CDR2 YSYEKL. V gave up 0 bases and J gave up 6 bases; unmatched junction bases: 5. The CDR3 is made up of 15 amino acids. This chain's CDR3 is CASSQEGRGSNEQFF. The DNA for the CDR3 is TGCGCCAGCAGCCAAGAGGGCAGGGGGAGCAATGAGCAGTTCTTC.

V gene TRBV4-3 combines with J gene TRBJ2-3; D gene unclear. Germline V lookup: CDR1 LGHNA, CDR2 YSLEER. The CDR3 covers 14 residues. The germline V and J ends were trimmed by 0 bases and 4 bases, with 8 bases remaining between them. CDR3 nucleotide sequence: TGCGCCAGCAGCCAAGACGTACTGGCAGATACGCAGTATTTT. Encoded protein: CASSQDVLADTQYF.

The V gene is TRBV10-3, the J gene TRBJ2-3; 14 bases match TRBD2. The V gene end was trimmed by 4 bases and the J gene end by 0 bases; junction bases not matched to a gene: 3. The CDR3 is made up of 17 amino acids. The germline V gene encodes CDR1 ENHRY and CDR2 SYGVKD. Written as DNA, the CDR3 is TGTGCCATCAGTGTGACTAGCGGGGGGGCTAGCACAGATACGCAGTATTTT. Amino acids: CAISVTSGGASTDTQYF.

The chain combines TRBV20-1 with TRBJ2-5; TRBD1 is a possible D gene (5 bases). The CDR3 has 15 residues. Trimming shortened V by 0 bases and J by 3 bases, and 14 bases separated the two germline ends. Germline assignment: CDR1 DFQATT and CDR2 SNEGSKA (reference sequence). The CDR3 is CSAREPGLGEETQYF. The CDR3 DNA follows: TGCAGTGCTAGAGAACCAGGGTTAGGGGAAGAGACCCAGTACTTC.

This clonotype was seen a handful of times. V usage is TRBV19 and J usage is TRBJ1-2, with a weak D call TRBD1 (6 bases). V lost 3 bases and J 4 bases, leaving 9 bases between the germline ends. The CDR3 is 13 amino acids. The germline V gene encodes CDR1 LNHDA and CDR2 SQIVND (reference sequence). As DNA, the CDR3 is TGTGCCAGTAGTATTACAGGGAGCTATGGCTACACCTTC. Encoded protein: CASSITGSYGYTF.

V is TRBV6-6 and J is TRBJ1-5; TRBD1 is a possible D gene (5 bases). Germline CDR1 MNHNY, CDR2 SVGAGI (reference sequence). The CDR3 consists of 15 residues. V was pared by 0 bases and J by 5 bases, with 11 bases between. The CDR3 sequence: CASSYSREGDQPQHF. In DNA, the CDR3 is TGTGCCAGCAGTTACTCACGGGAAGGGGATCAGCCCCAGCATTTT.